These 26 T cell receptor beta chains share one sample of origin, sequenced in a study of regulatory T cells in long-lasting Graves disease. Time point in this sample: newly diagnosed GD, antithyroid drugs for less than 3 months. After RNA was extracted from PBMCs, the TCR library was made from it. Researchers made TCR beta libraries by using iRepertoire HTBI primers and running Arm-PCR on CDR3 regions. TCRdb itself ran the multiplex PCR reads through MiXCR, one entry per CDR3 protein. The table has about 610,000 distinct CDR3 sequences, about 16% seen once. Separately, the same data were catalogued under a study of T cells in Graves' hyperthyroidism and ophthalmopathy.

The sample was peripheral blood mononuclear cells (PBMCs), taken at new diagnosis, from a patient treated with antithyroid drugs. These receptors were obtained from a young man with Graves disease.

This clonotype appeared many times. The chain carries TRBV30 and TRBJ2-4; 10 nucleotides match TRBD1. Germline loops: CDR1 GTSNPN, CDR2 SVGIG (reference sequence). Germline trimming cut 3 bases from V and 11 bases from J; bases unmatched to any gene: 10. This CDR3 is 14 amino acids long. The CDR3 DNA follows: TGTGCCTGGAGGACAGGGGGCGCGGGGGTCGTTCAGTACTTC. Translating gives CAWRTGGAGVVQYF. Together with reference TRBV30 and TRBJ2-4, the CDR3 gives the full variable domain: SQTIHQWPATLVQPVGSPLSLECTVEGTSNPNLYWYRQAAGRGLQLLFYSVGIGQISSEVPQNLSASRPQDRQFILSSKKLLLSDSGFYLCAWRTGGAGVVQYFGAGTRLSVL.

J is TRBJ1-1 and V is TRBV4-1, with D tentatively TRBD1 (6 bases). This CDR3 has 14 amino acids. V was clipped by 2 bases and J by 10 bases, with 17 bases between them. The germline V gene has CDR1 MGHRA and CDR2 YSYEKL. Here the CDR3 reads CASSQPTGAFGAFF. CDR3 coding DNA: TGCGCCAGCAGCCAACCGACAGGCGCTTTTGGAGCTTTCTTT.

This clonotype was counted only a few times. This chain joins TRBV15 and TRBJ2-7; no clear D. The CDR3 runs 12 residues. V was pared by 11 bases and J by 1 base, with 12 bases between. Germline CDR1 is LNHNV and CDR2 is YYDKDF (reference sequence). The chain's CDR3 is CAGVGSSYEQYF. CDR3 DNA: TGTGCCGGGGTCGGTTCTTCCTACGAGCAGTACTTC.

This clonotype was picked up many times. This rearrangement joins TRBV28 to TRBJ2-7, with TRBD1 identical over 7 bases. CDR1 and CDR2 (germline): MDHEN, SYDVKM. V was pared by 3 bases and J by 2 bases, with 4 bases of the junction left unmatched. The CDR3 has 14 amino acids. CDR3 nucleotide sequence: TGTGCCAGCAGTTTTGGGGACAGCCCCTACGAGCAGTACTTC. Amino acids: CASSFGDSPYEQYF.

The gene calls are TRBV5-6 and TRBJ2-3; a weak D match, TRBD1 (6 bases). V dropped 2 bases and J dropped 3 bases, with 16 bases sitting between them. Germline V gene sequence: CDR1 SGHDT, CDR2 YYEEEE. The CDR3 runs 16 residues. In nucleotides, the CDR3 is TGTGCCAGCAGCTTCATTTGGCAGGGACAAACAGATACGCAGTATTTT. This sequence encodes CASSFIWQGQTDTQYF.

This clonotype was picked up many times. V and J are TRBV12-3 or TRBV12-4 and TRBJ1-5; no clear D. V was shortened by 2 bases and J by 6 bases, with 17 bases between the two germline ends. The CDR3 covers 16 residues. CDR3 in DNA: TGTGCCAGCAGTTTAACGGCCCTACGACGGAGTCAGCCCCAGCATTTT. Translated: CASSLTALRRSQPQHF.

This clonotype was observed at least ten times. This chain joins TRBV18 and TRBJ2-1; D gene unclear. The V end lost 4 bases, the J end lost 0 bases, and 10 bases lay between the germline ends. This CDR3 contains 15 residues. Germline loops: CDR1 KGHSH, CDR2 LQKENI. CDR3: CASSQPTSSYNEQFF. For the CDR3, the DNA is TGTGCCAGCTCACAACCGACAAGCTCCTACAATGAGCAGTTCTTC.

This clonotype was detected ten times or more. This chain links TRBV3-1 with TRBJ1-1; weak D call: TRBD1 (5 bases). The CDR3 is 13 amino acids. Germline V gene data show CDR1 as LGHDT and CDR2 as YNNKEL (reference sequence). The V end lost 5 bases, the J end lost 4 bases, and 11 bases lay between the germline ends. The CDR3: CASSKRGGTEAFF. CDR3 sequence (DNA): TGTGCCAGCAGCAAAAGGGGAGGCACTGAAGCTTTCTTT.

This clonotype was counted ten times or more. The chain carries TRBV28 and TRBJ2-7; 12 bases align to TRBD2. This CDR3 contains 19 residues. V gave up 1 base and J gave up 3 bases; unmatched junction bases: 13. The germline gives CDR1 MDHEN, CDR2 SYDVKM. The CDR3 DNA sequence: TGTGCCAGCAGTTTATCCCAAGGGCTAGCGGGAGGGTCAGGCTACGAGCAGTACTTC. This codes for CASSLSQGLAGGSGYEQYF.

A note on this clonotype: Just one base apart from a much larger clone, this may be a read error. This likely comes from a read error, as the CDR3 has no conserved phenylalanine or tryptophan at its end. The genes are TRBV11-2 and TRBJ2-1; D gene ambiguous. In germline, CDR1 is SGHAT, CDR2 FQNNGV. Trimming removed 0 bases from V and 0 bases from J, with 12 bases in between. This CDR3 has 17 amino acids. In DNA, the CDR3 is TGTGCCAGCAGCTTAGAGCCACCAACCTTCTCCTACAATGAGCAGTTCTCC. Its protein product is CASSLEPPTFSYNEQFS.

CDR3 coding DNA: TGCGCCAGCAGCCCCGGGGCTGGCATGAACACTGAAGCTTTCTTT. Encoded protein: CASSPGAGMNTEAFF. The chain employs TRBV5-1 and TRBJ1-1; perhaps TRBD1 as D (5 bases). The germline V gene encodes CDR1 SGHRS and CDR2 YFSETQ. The CDR3 consists of 15 residues. V lost 4 bases to trimming and J lost 0 bases, with 13 bases between them.

This rearrangement joins TRBV19 to TRBJ2-4; D possibly corresponds to TRBD1 (6 bases). CDR3 length: 15 residues. Trimming took off 5 bases at V and 1 base at J, with 12 bases between the two ends. Germline V lookup: CDR1 LNHDA, CDR2 SQIVND (reference sequence). The CDR3: CASSPQGYAKNIQYF. The DNA of the CDR3 is TGTGCCAGTAGTCCTCAGGGGTATGCCAAAAACATTCAGTACTTC.

This clonotype was counted between two and nine times. The chain employs TRBV5-4 and TRBJ1-1; weak D call: TRBD1 (5 bases). The ends were cut back, 0 bases at V and 3 bases at J, with 9 bases in the middle. CDR3 size: 14 residues. The V gene's germline CDR1 is SGHNT and CDR2 YYREEE (reference sequence). In DNA, the CDR3 is TGTGCCAGCAGCTTGGGAGGGGACGACACTGAAGCTTTCTTT. As protein: CASSLGGDDTEAFF. The full variable domain, rest sourced from reference TRBV5-4 and TRBJ1-1, is ETGVTQSPTHLIKTRGQQVTLRCSSQSGHNTVSWYQQALGQGPQFIFQYYREEENGRGNFPPRFSGLQFPNYSSELNVNALELDDSALYLCASSLGGDDTEAFFGQGTRLTVV.

The chain has TRBV20-1 and TRBJ2-5; 9 bases line up with TRBD2. Germline values: CDR1 DFQATT, CDR2 SNEGSKA (reference sequence). CDR3 length: 13 residues. J gave up 5 bases and V 5 bases, and 6 bases lay outside the gene matches. The CDR3 is CSALAGDRETQYF. The CDR3 DNA reads as TGCAGTGCTTTAGCGGGAGATAGGGAGACCCAGTACTTC.

This clonotype was seen repeatedly, ten times or more. The chain has TRBV7-8 and TRBJ1-1; D unresolved. V lost 4 bases to trimming and J lost 3 bases, with 12 bases between them. Germline CDR1 SGHVS, CDR2 FQNEAQ. CDR3 size: 14 residues. The CDR3: CASSSGYTYTEAFF. The CDR3, as DNA: TGTGCCAGCAGCTCAGGATACACCTACACTGAAGCTTTCTTT. The full variable domain, rest sourced from reference TRBV7-8 and TRBJ1-1, is GAGVSQSPRYKVAKRGQDVALRCDPISGHVSLFWYQQALGQGPEFLTYFQNEAQLDKSGLPSDRFFAERPEGSVSTLKIQRTQQEDSAVYLCASSSGYTYTEAFFGQGTRLTVV.

The CDR3 DNA reads TGTGCCAGCAGCCCAACTAGAAACGATGCGGAGACCCAGTACTTC. Translation: CASSPTRNDAETQYF. The chain employs TRBV3-1 and TRBJ2-5; the D gene is possibly TRBD2 (5 bases). This CDR3 contains 15 residues. V was cut by 4 bases and J by 5 bases, with 17 bases left in between. Germline CDR1 LGHDT, CDR2 YNNKEL (reference sequence).

V usage is TRBV28 and J usage is TRBJ2-1, with 7 bases fitting TRBD1. The J segment lost 1 base and the V segment lost 5 bases, leaving 8 bases of the junction unmatched. The CDR3 length is 16 residues. Germline V lookup: CDR1 MDHEN, CDR2 SYDVKM. The CDR3 loop is CASSIHRGRSYNEQFF. CDR3 nucleotide sequence: TGTGCCAGCAGTATCCACAGGGGAAGGTCCTACAATGAGCAGTTCTTC.

The sample holds many counts of this clonotype. The rearrangement uses TRBV7-9 and TRBJ2-7; D is possibly TRBD1 (5 bases). In germline, CDR1 is SEHNR, CDR2 FQNEAQ (reference sequence). Trimming stripped 4 bases from V and 2 bases from J, with 9 bases between. There are 13 residues in the CDR3. CDR3 sequence: CASSWTSTYEQYF. In DNA, the CDR3 is TGTGCCAGCAGCTGGACATCAACCTACGAGCAGTACTTC.

This clonotype was detected only a few times. J is TRBJ2-1 and V is TRBV6-2 or TRBV6-3; 16 nucleotides line up with TRBD2. V was pared by 5 bases and J by 7 bases, with 8 bases of the junction left unmatched. CDR1 MNHEY and CDR2 SVGEGT come from the germline V gene. This CDR3 comprises 17 residues. The CDR3 nucleotides are TGTGCCAGCAGTCAACCGGGACTAGCGGGAGGGCCGAATGAGCAGTTCTTC. Translating gives CASSQPGLAGGPNEQFF.

Ten or more counts support this clonotype. The chain uses TRBV20-1 and TRBJ2-1; TRBD2 aligns across 7 bases. Trimming took 3 bases from V and 3 from J; bases not matched to a gene: 5. The germline V gene has CDR1 DFQATT and CDR2 SNEGSKA (reference sequence). The CDR3 covers 14 residues. The CDR3 DNA reads TGCAGTGCTAGGCAGCGGGGATTCTACAATGAGCAGTTCTTC. Its protein product is CSARQRGFYNEQFF.

V is TRBV20-1 and J is TRBJ2-1, with D possibly matching TRBD2 (5 bases). Deletions cut 1 base from V and 4 bases from J, with 8 bases between. The CDR3 covers 13 residues. Germline V gene data show CDR1 as DFQATT and CDR2 as SNEGSKA (reference sequence). In DNA form, the CDR3 reads TGCAGTGCTAGAGGTCGGGGTTACAATGAGCAGTTCTTC. This translates into CSARGRGYNEQFF.

This clonotype was detected a few times. The chain joins TRBV4-2 to TRBJ1-4; D is unresolved. The length of the CDR3 is 16 residues. CDR1 and CDR2 from the germline V gene are LGHNA and YNFKEQ. The V end lost 0 bases, the J end lost 4 bases, and 12 bases lay between the germline ends. CDR3 nucleotides: TGTGCCAGCAGCCAAGATCATGACCCGTTTAATGAAAAACTGTTTTTT. Translating gives CASSQDHDPFNEKLFF.

This chain links TRBV6-1 with TRBJ1-5, with D uncertain. The CDR3 covers 12 residues. Trimming shortened V by 6 bases and J by 9 bases, and 12 bases separated the two germline ends. Germline CDR1 and CDR2: MNHNS and SASEGT. CDR3 in DNA: TGTGCCAGCAGGCCCCGGACGGGGCCCCAGCATTTT. It is translated as CASRPRTGPQHF.

The J gene is TRBJ2-7, the V gene TRBV6-1; D is undetermined. With 4 bases removed from V and 1 base from J, the gap between germline ends came to 11 bases. Germline values: CDR1 MNHNS, CDR2 SASEGT. CDR3 length: 14 amino acids. The CDR3 sequence is CASSVFSGSYEQYF. CDR3 coding DNA: TGTGCCAGCAGTGTATTTTCAGGTTCCTACGAGCAGTACTTC.

To note about this clonotype: A much larger clone lies a single base off, so this may be a read error. The chain combines TRBV10-3 with TRBJ2-3, with D hard to call. Trimming cost V 5 bases and J 4 bases, with 16 bases left between them. The CDR3 spans 15 residues. CDR1 and CDR2 (germline): ENHRY, SYGVKD. CDR3 loop: CAISLGGTAADTQYF. The CDR3 DNA is TGTGCCATCAGTTTGGGTGGTACCGCGGCAGATACGCAGTATTTT.

This clonotype was observed many times. The chain links TRBV7-9 to TRBJ1-4; TRBD1 matches at 7 bases. Per the germline V gene, CDR1 is SEHNR and CDR2 is FQNEAQ (reference sequence). V was pared by 5 bases and J by 5 bases, with 8 bases of the junction left unmatched. CDR3 length: 15 amino acids. DNA for the CDR3: TGTGCCAGCAGCCCCAGGGGGGTGGAGAATGAAAAACTGTTTTTT. It translates to CASSPRGVENEKLFF.